The 28 T cell receptor beta chains below come from one sample, sequenced in a study of diagnostic markers for celiac disease. TCRdb processed the reads again and assigns one entry to each CDR3 protein, with no DNA. Its table lists around 8,000 distinct CDR3 sequences. The sample was either unsorted cells or a sorted T cell fraction (not recorded which). The receptors stem from a human donor. This table probably holds off-target reads from a library built for another chain.

The V gene is TRBV7-2, the J gene TRBJ2-2; TCRdb calls TRBD2, which cannot be checked without DNA. The CDR3 spans 17 residues. The germline gives CDR1 SGHTA, CDR2 FQGNSA. The CDR3: CASSPYLDSGGSGELFF.

This chain joins TRBV28 and TRBJ2-7; TCRdb's D gene call, TRBD1, goes unchecked for lack of DNA. The CDR3 totals 13 residues. Germline CDR1 is MDHEN and CDR2 is SYDVKM. The CDR3 protein is CASSDRDPYEQYF. The full variable domain, in which reference TRBV28 and TRBJ2-7 provide the parts outside the CDR3, is DVKVTQSSRYLVKRTGEKVFLECVQDMDHENMFWYRQDPGLGLRLIYFSYDVKMKEKGDIPEGYSVSREKKERFSLILESASTNQTSMYLCASSDRDPYEQYFGPGTRLTVT.

This clonotype is labeled medium-sized based on frequency. V usage is TRBV6-5 and J usage is TRBJ2-3; TCRdb indicates TRBD1, and absent DNA this call remains unverified. Looked up from germline, CDR1 is MNHEY and CDR2 is SVGAGI. The CDR3 is 17 amino acids. The CDR3 is CASSYSSPGVPWDTQYF.

The chain uses TRBV12-3 or TRBV12-4 and TRBJ1-1. The CDR3 covers 13 residues. The CDR3 loop is CASSLYSGTEAFF.

V usage is TRBV9 and J usage is TRBJ1-1. Germline V CDR1 and CDR2: SGDLS, YYNGEE. CDR3 length: 14 residues. CDR3 region: CASSVLATNTEAFF.

V and J are TRBV5-1 and TRBJ2-6. Germline CDR1 and CDR2: SGHRS and YFSETQ. This CDR3 is built from 14 residues. This CDR3 is CASSAVSGANVLTF.

By frequency, this clonotype is medium-sized. V usage is TRBV24-1 and J usage is TRBJ2-2; the D call from TCRdb, TRBD2, cannot be confirmed without DNA. CDR1 is KGHDR and CDR2 is SFDVKD in the germline V gene. The CDR3 has 20 amino acids. The CDR3 protein is CATSDLPGLAGVSGTGELFF.

This chain uses TRBV27 with TRBJ2-4; TCRdb lists TRBD2, though no DNA is available to test this call. CDR1 MNHEY and CDR2 SMNVEV come from the germline V gene (reference sequence). This CDR3 has 15 residues. The CDR3 is CASSLSAGGKNIQYF.

The gene calls are TRBV5-1 and TRBJ2-3. This CDR3 is built from 14 residues. Germline assignment: CDR1 SGHRS and CDR2 YFSETQ. CDR3 residues: CASSFYTSTDTQYF.

The rearrangement links TRBV10-3 to TRBJ1-1; the TCRdb call, TRBD1, lacks DNA for checking. The CDR3 has 16 amino acids. CDR1 is ENHRY and CDR2 is SYGVKD in the germline V gene. CDR3 in amino acids: CAISERTGTQNTEAFF.

This chain links TRBV11-2 with TRBJ2-3. The CDR3 contains 16 residues. Looked up from germline, CDR1 is SGHAT and CDR2 is FQNNGV. CDR3 amino acids: CASSLGPAPEIYTQYF.

The J gene is TRBJ1-3, the V gene TRBV28; the D call of TRBD1 rests on TCRdb alone, since no DNA is present to check it. Germline loops: CDR1 MDHEN, CDR2 SYDVKM. The CDR3 is 16 residues long. CDR3 sequence: CASSFQGALSGNTIYF. Supplemented by reference TRBV28 and TRBJ1-3, the full variable domain reads DVKVTQSSRYLVKRTGEKVFLECVQDMDHENMFWYRQDPGLGLRLIYFSYDVKMKEKGDIPEGYSVSREKKERFSLILESASTNQTSMYLCASSFQGALSGNTIYFGEGSWLTVV.

Considering frequency, this clonotype is medium-sized (0.01 to 0.1%). V and J are TRBV5-5 and TRBJ1-5; there is no DNA to check the TCRdb D call of TRBD1. Germline values: CDR1 SGHKS, CDR2 YYEKEE (reference sequence). CDR3 length: 16 amino acids. The CDR3: CASSFTWDRRYQPQHF.

The CDR3 region is CAWSFRDRIFYGYTF. The chain couples TRBV30 to TRBJ1-2; TCRdb outputs TRBD1, but without DNA this stays unchecked. The germline V gene has CDR1 GTSNPN and CDR2 SVGIG (reference sequence). This CDR3 region has 15 residues.

Its frequency marks this clonotype as medium-sized. The chain joins TRBV10-1 to TRBJ1-3; TCRdb picks TRBD1, but there is no DNA to check that call. Germline values: CDR1 WNHNN, CDR2 SYGVQD (reference sequence). The CDR3 covers 14 residues. CDR3 in amino acids: CASSRDSTRNTIYF.

This clonotype shows up as medium-sized by frequency. The rearrangement uses TRBV7-2 and TRBJ1-2; TCRdb indicates TRBD1, and absent DNA this call remains unverified. This CDR3 contains 15 residues. Germline-derived CDR1 and CDR2 are SGHTA and FQGNSA. The CDR3 sequence is CASSLWTSGEGGYTF. Full variable domain (rest looked up from reference TRBV7-2 and TRBJ1-2): GAGVSQSPSNKVTEKGKDVELRCDPISGHTALYWYRQSLGQGLEFLIYFQGNSAPDKSGLPSDRFSAERTGGSVSTLTIQRTQQEDSAVYLCASSLWTSGEGGYTFGSGTRLTVV.

This rearrangement joins TRBV11-2 to TRBJ1-4. CDR1 and CDR2 from the germline V gene are SGHAT and FQNNGV. This CDR3 is 15 amino acids long. CDR3 sequence reads: CASRPTRGGNEKLFF.

This CDR3 reads CASSQFRQVSNQPQHF. This chain joins TRBV4-1 and TRBJ1-5; TCRdb selects TRBD1, and the lack of DNA leaves this call unchecked. Germline V gene lookup returns CDR1 MGHRA and CDR2 YSYEKL. The CDR3 contains 16 residues.

The chain links TRBV28 to TRBJ2-5; there is no DNA to check the TCRdb D call of TRBD1. CDR1 and CDR2 (germline): MDHEN, SYDVKM. This CDR3 comprises 13 residues. Here the CDR3 reads CASSFRGHETQYF.

The chain couples TRBV4-2 to TRBJ2-6. The CDR3 is 15 amino acids. Per germline, CDR1 LGHNA and CDR2 YNFKEQ. The CDR3 spells CASSQEASGANVLTF.

The chain joins TRBV11-2 to TRBJ1-4; TCRdb picks TRBD1, but there is no DNA to check that call. The CDR3 contains 14 residues. Germline V lookup: CDR1 SGHAT, CDR2 FQNNGV. The CDR3 is CASSHGAINEKLFF.

Measured by frequency, this clonotype is medium-sized. This chain uses TRBV5-5 with TRBJ2-5. Germline V gene lookup returns CDR1 SGHKS and CDR2 YYEKEE (reference sequence). There are 11 residues in the CDR3. Here the CDR3 reads CASSVGETQYF.

The chain is built from TRBV21-1 and TRBJ2-7. TRBV21-1 is noted as a pseudogene. This CDR3 is built from 14 residues. The CDR3 loop is CASRRVSHFYEQYF.

This clonotype is medium-sized by frequency. The rearrangement links TRBV28 to TRBJ2-7; without DNA, the TCRdb call of TRBD1 cannot be checked. Germline CDR1 and CDR2: MDHEN and SYDVKM. CDR3 length equals 17 residues. The CDR3: CASSLPRGPSSSYEQYF.

J is TRBJ1-1 and V is TRBV7-2; TCRdb's D gene call, TRBD1, goes unchecked for lack of DNA. The CDR3 consists of 15 residues. Germline V gene sequence: CDR1 SGHTA, CDR2 FQGNSA. CDR3: CASSLRTVGNTEAFF.

J is TRBJ2-7 and V is TRBV27; as DNA is missing, the TRBD1 call by TCRdb cannot be tested. The CDR3 consists of 12 residues. Germline CDR1 MNHEY, CDR2 SMNVEV (reference sequence). This chain's CDR3 is CASSQTGYEQYF.

The V and J genes are TRBV11-2 and TRBJ2-1. Germline V CDR1 and CDR2: SGHAT, FQNNGV. The CDR3 runs to 13 residues. The CDR3 here is CASSLFAGNEQFF.

The J gene is TRBJ2-7, the V gene TRBV7-8; TCRdb indicates TRBD1, and absent DNA this call remains unverified. Looked up from germline, CDR1 is SGHVS and CDR2 is FQNEAQ. There are 15 residues in the CDR3. The CDR3 is CASSSRGGIAYEQYF. The whole variable domain, filled in from reference TRBV7-8 and TRBJ2-7, reads GAGVSQSPRYKVAKRGQDVALRCDPISGHVSLFWYQQALGQGPEFLTYFQNEAQLDKSGLPSDRFFAERPEGSVSTLKIQRTQQEDSAVYLCASSSRGGIAYEQYFGPGTRLTVT.